Detailed here is one TCR beta chain. Losses at the gene ends were 2 bases for V and 5 bases for J; bases not matched to a gene: 7. This CDR3 spans 15 amino acids. Germline-derived CDR1 and CDR2 are MNHEY and SVGAGI. The sample comes from a study of control samples from healthy donors and cancer patients. Clones were sequenced by immunoSEQ multiplex PCR, and TCRdb holds only the in-frame ones, with some missing. The table lists fewer than 30,000 clones, roughly 89% of them singletons. Sequenced input: PBMCs. The rearrangement links TRBV6-5 to TRBJ2-5, with 8 bases matching TRBD1. The receptor comes from a woman aged 40 to 50 with lung cancer. CDR3 amino acids: CASSYTGGRLETQYF. The CDR3 DNA sequence: TGTGCCAGCAGTTACACAGGGGGTAGATTGGAGACCCAGTACTTC.